Shown below are 8 T cell receptor beta chains from a single sample sequenced in a study of post-analysis software for immune sequencing data. Study results and limitations: Five TRBV segments, including TRBV5-6, TRBV5-1 and TRBV20-1, were more frequent in patients than controls.

Researchers reported that TCR beta cDNA libraries carried unique molecular identifiers. TCRdb used MiXCR to reprocess the PCR reads, holding one entry per CDR3 protein. The sample gives 380,000 or so distinct CDR3 sequences, around 33% of which show up once; 10% to 15% is in the top ten. Their recognized antigens are unknown. Sequencing was done on a sample of blood. These receptors all stem from a girl under 18 with multiple sclerosis.

This clonotype was counted a few times. This chain links TRBV20-1 with TRBJ1-4; the match to TRBD1 covers 9 bases. V lost 6 bases and J lost 7; bases outside the gene matches: 3. The length of the CDR3 is 12 residues. Germline V gene data show CDR1 as DFQATT and CDR2 as SNEGSKA (reference sequence). CDR3 residues: CSARDRVEKLFF. As DNA, the CDR3 is TGCAGTGCGCGGGACAGGGTTGAAAAACTGTTTTTT.

The chain couples TRBV28 to TRBJ1-1; maybe TRBD1 (5 bases). The germline V gene has CDR1 MDHEN and CDR2 SYDVKM. The CDR3 spans 14 residues. V was clipped by 4 bases and J by 1 base, with 10 bases between them. CDR3 residues: CASSYGDRNTEAFF. In DNA, the CDR3 is TGTGCCAGCAGTTACGGAGACAGGAACACTGAAGCTTTCTTT.

V gene TRBV5-1 combines with J gene TRBJ2-1, with D perhaps matching TRBD2 (6 bases). The V and J ends lost 5 bases and 5 bases respectively, with 20 bases between them. This CDR3 spans 16 amino acids. Germline V gene data show CDR1 as SGHRS and CDR2 as YFSETQ. The CDR3 DNA reads as TGCGCCAGCAGTATGACACCCCGGGAGATTAACAATGAGCAGTTCTTC. It specifies CASSMTPREINNEQFF.

This clonotype was seen a single time. The chain links TRBV7-9 to TRBJ2-1; D is undetermined. Germline values: CDR1 SEHNR, CDR2 FQNEAQ (reference sequence). The CDR3 contains 13 residues. V was shortened by 3 bases and J by 7 bases, with 10 bases between the two germline ends. As DNA, the CDR3 is TGTGCCAGCAGCTTGAGAGACCAGAATGAGCAGTTCTTC. This sequence encodes CASSLRDQNEQFF.

The chain employs TRBV5-6 and TRBJ2-4; D remains ambiguous. Germline V CDR1 and CDR2: SGHDT, YYEEEE. The CDR3 has 17 residues. Trimming removed 6 bases at V and 2 bases at J, with 21 bases between. CDR3 in amino acids: CASTRSRVPLTKNIQYF. CDR3 DNA: TGTGCCAGCACCAGGTCTCGGGTACCCCTCACCAAAAACATTCAGTACTTC.

This rearrangement joins TRBV7-2 to TRBJ2-5, with D uncertain. The J call is doubtful: the DNA matches TRBJ2-4 better. CDR1 SGHTA and CDR2 FQGNSA come from the germline V gene. The CDR3 runs 14 residues. CDR3 coding DNA: TGTGCCAGCAGCTTAGGGGTTCGGCAAAACATTCAGTACTTC. This sequence encodes CASSLGVRQNIQYF.

The chain is built from TRBV15 and TRBJ1-1; 7 bases agree with TRBD1. The germline V gene has CDR1 LNHNV and CDR2 YYDKDF (reference sequence). V was clipped by 3 bases and J by 2 bases; unmatched bases: 6. The CDR3 sequence is 15 residues long. The CDR3, as DNA: TGTGCCACCAGCAGTACGAACAGGGGTAACACTGAAGCTTTCTTT. This encodes CATSSTNRGNTEAFF.

The chain is built from TRBV7-3 and TRBJ2-1; 8 bases match TRBD2. This CDR3 is built from 18 residues. Germline V CDR1 and CDR2: SGHTA, FQGTGA. V lost 5 bases and J lost 0; bases outside the gene matches: 12. Written as DNA, the CDR3 is TGTGCCAGCAGCCCCACCTGGCTAGCGGGTGACTCCTACAATGAGCAGTTCTTC. Its protein product is CASSPTWLAGDSYNEQFF.